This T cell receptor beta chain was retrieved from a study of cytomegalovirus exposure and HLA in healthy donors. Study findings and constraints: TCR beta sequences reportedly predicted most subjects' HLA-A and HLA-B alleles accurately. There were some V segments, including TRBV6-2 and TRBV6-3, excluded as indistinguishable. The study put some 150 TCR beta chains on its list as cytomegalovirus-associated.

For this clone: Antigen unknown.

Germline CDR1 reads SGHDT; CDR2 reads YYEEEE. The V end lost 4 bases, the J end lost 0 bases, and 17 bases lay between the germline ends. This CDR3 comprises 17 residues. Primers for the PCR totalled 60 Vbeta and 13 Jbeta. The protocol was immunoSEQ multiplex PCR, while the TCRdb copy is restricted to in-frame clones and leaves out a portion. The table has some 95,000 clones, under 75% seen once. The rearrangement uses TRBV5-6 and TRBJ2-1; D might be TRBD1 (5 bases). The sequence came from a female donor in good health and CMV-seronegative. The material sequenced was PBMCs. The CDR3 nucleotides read TGTGCCAGCAGCCCCTGGGGCAGGGCCAGCTCCTACAATGAGCAGTTCTTC. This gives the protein CASSPWGRASSYNEQFF.